This T cell receptor beta chain appears in the sequencing data of a study of T cell repertoires in ileal Crohn's disease (dated by TCRdb to 2018 to 2020). Regarding the research as a whole: At the time of surgery, roughly a third of patients were active smokers, and the median duration of disease was 6.5 to 8 years. TCR repertoire analysis was performed in a few dozen Crohn's disease patients drawn from a prospective multicentre cohort. Every patient underwent surgery because of a complication, which was stricturing disease in roughly 60% and penetrating disease in roughly 39%. The study was conducted in parallel with a multicentre cohort that was designed to identify predictors of early endoscopic recurrence following ileocolonic resection. M6 samples consisted of neoterminal ileum biopsies collected during postoperative colonoscopy. About half of the patients received postoperative therapy: about a dozen received thiopurines and 15 to 20 received anti-TNF agents. The study sequenced about 150 mucosal samples from 57 patients, taken at several locations on the surgical specimen and at postoperative endoscopy. Endoscopic postoperative recurrence was defined by a Rutgeerts score above i0.

The time point label, read with the paper, signifies: neoterminal ileum biopsy at postoperative endoscopy, about 6 months after surgery. Adults with ileal or ileocolonic Crohn's disease and an indication for ileocolonic resection were eligible for inclusion. Before DNA extraction, whole ileal mucosal biopsies were kept frozen at -80 degrees C. Genomic DNA was extracted from frozen whole biopsies with a TRizol-based method and quantified on a NanoDrop 2000 spectrophotometer. About this clone: The clone's antigen remains unknown. Within one base of it there is no much larger clone, and no base qualities were kept.

General findings and caveats noted by the study authors: Within the first year after surgery, the timing of postoperative endoscopy varied, and the median delay was roughly 6.9 months. A significantly higher proportion of clonal expansions was observed in active smokers at surgery than in non-smokers (25.9% vs 17.9%, p=0.02). More high-frequency clones were carried by sorted CD8 T cells than by CD4 T cells, suggesting that mucosal expansions were mainly CD8. Endoscopic recurrence was found to be associated with higher high-frequency clone percentages at surgery, and recurrence was observed in all patients with clonality above 26.8% (18/57). Only a subgroup of patients, of unstated size, had mucosal CD4 and CD8 T cells sorted and sequenced.

From cysteine to phenylalanine, the CDR3 is 11 amino acids long. Kept here is only the CDR3 DNA, which spans 33 bases and is read in frame from base 1. A distance of 7 bases separates the germline ends of V and J, which lose 0 bases and 8 bases respectively. CDR1 is given as DFQATT and CDR2 as SNEGSKA, both from the germline V gene (reference sequence). Around 500 nanograms of biopsy DNA per sample were submitted for commercial TCRB immunosequencing. Adaptive Biotechnology amplified CDR3 regions from genomic DNA with a two-step multiplex PCR that controlled for amplification bias. The first PCR used primers for every V and J gene segment; the second PCR added barcodes and Illumina adapters. CDR3 libraries were sequenced using an Illumina instrument. Regarding the original processing steps: The analysis used both the pipelines supplied by the vendor and custom analysis of the raw data in R/Bioconductor with R version 3.3.0. Clonality, which ranges from 0 to 1, was calculated as the inverse of the normalised Shannon entropy across all productive clones. High-frequency clones were defined as the repertoire share of the top 100 clones, retaining only clones passing a 95% confidence test. The Simpson index measured repertoire diversity, and the Morisita-Horn index measured overlap between samples. TCRdb carries this immuneACCESS record with in-frame sequences only. Its versions omit some clonotypes, under half of them owing to an unresolved V gene in the studies checked, with the rest unexplained. V, J and clone size were drawn from that table, and D and trimming were deduced from the DNA. The sample table records over 8,500 clones; more than 65% of these occur just once. Approximately 7% of the sample comes from the top ten.

This clonotype was sampled from an adult with Crohn's disease. The material sequenced was ileal tissue. The sequence links TRBV20-1 to TRBJ1-2, with no D gene named confidently. The nucleotide sequence is TGCAGTGCTAGAGACCCCAGGGGCTACACCTTC. The encoded protein is CSARDPRGYTF.